Listed below are T cell receptor beta chains from one sample, sequenced in a study of TIL therapy for anti-PD-1-resistant metastatic lung cancer. Profiling relied on immunoSEQ multiplex PCR, and the TCRdb table lists in-frame clones only, not all of them. This table has 50,000 to 70,000 clones, approximately 69% appearing once. Here the sequenced sample was blood, taken at baseline. These TCRs come from a person between 25 and 79 years old with non-small cell lung cancer. CDR3s include the opening cysteine and the closing phenylalanine or tryptophan. D genes are given only for firm matches. Only part of the rows carry a size: once, few, many, or a class if the clone is expanded.

cdr3_nt	cdr3_aa	v_call	j_call	d_call	clone_size
TGTGCCAGCACCCGGCTACGGCTACTAGCGGGAACTGGGATTTACAATGAGCAGTTCTTC	CASTRLRLLAGTGIYNEQFF	TRBV13	TRBJ2-1	TRBD2	once
TGTGCCAGCAGCCAAGGTCTGGGGAATGAGCAGTTCTTC	CASSQGLGNEQFF	TRBV14	TRBJ2-1	NA	NA
TGTGCCAGCTCACCACCTTCAGTCTCCTACGAGCAGTACTTC	CASSPPSVSYEQYF	TRBV18	TRBJ2-7	NA	NA
TGTGCCAGCAGCCAGGGGGCTAACACTGAAGCTTTCTTT	CASSQGANTEAFF	TRBV7-3	TRBJ1-1	TRBD1	NA
TGTGCTACCAGGAAACAGATCGATGAGAACGAAGCTTTCTTT	CATRKQIDENEAFF	TRBV11-3	TRBJ1-1	NA	NA
TGTGCCAGCAGCTTCCCCGGGACAGGGCAAGGCTACACCTTC	CASSFPGTGQGYTF	TRBV7-9	TRBJ1-2	TRBD1	NA
TGCGCCAGCTCCCGAGACAGGTTCGAAGGGTCCAAACTGTTTTTT	CASSRDRFEGSKLFF	TRBV10-2	TRBJ1-4	NA	NA
TGTGCCAGTAGGGATGACAGGGGCGGGGAGCTGTTTTTT	CASRDDRGGELFF	TRBV19	TRBJ2-2	TRBD1	NA
TGTGCCAGCACAACCGGGTTAGCGGGAGGGGAAATCTTCTTC	CASTTGLAGGEIFF	TRBV5-6	TRBJ2-1	TRBD2	NA
TGCGCCAGCAGCTTGTTCCCGATAGTCGGCACCGGGGAGCTGTTTTTT	CASSLFPIVGTGELFF	TRBV5-1	TRBJ2-2	NA	NA
TGCGCCAGCAGCAGGAACAGGGGATCGGGTGAAAAACTGTTTTTT	CASSRNRGSGEKLFF	TRBV5-1	TRBJ1-4	TRBD1	NA
TGTGCCAGCAGCTTGGGACGGAGCTCTGGAAACACCATATATTTT	CASSLGRSSGNTIYF	TRBV5-5	TRBJ1-3	NA	few
TGTGCCAGCAGGGCCCCCGGGACAGGCACCTACGAGCAGTACTTC	CASRAPGTGTYEQYF	TRBV6-6	TRBJ2-7	TRBD1	NA
TGTGCCAGCAGGGAGACAGGTTCGGGACAGCCCCAGCATTTT	CASRETGSGQPQHF	TRBV6-1	TRBJ1-5	NA	few
TGTGCCTGGAACCCAGGGGGCGCAACCCATGGCTACACCTTC	CAWNPGGATHGYTF	TRBV30	TRBJ1-2	TRBD1	NA
TGCGCCAGCAGCCCTGCCCCAGGTACCTATAATTCACCCCTCCACTTT	CASSPAPGTYNSPLHF	TRBV4-1	TRBJ1-6	NA	NA
TGCGCCAGCAGCTTGGGGGGACAGGGAACTACAGATACGCAGTATTTT	CASSLGGQGTTDTQYF	TRBV5-1	TRBJ2-3	TRBD1	NA
TGTGCCAGCAGCTTCACGGCGACAGGGGCTGGTGGAAACACCATATATTTT	CASSFTATGAGGNTIYF	TRBV11-2	TRBJ1-3	TRBD1	NA
TGTGCCAGCAGTACGGCCGGCCGATTTGAGCAGTTCTTC	CASSTAGRFEQFF	TRBV2	TRBJ2-1	NA	once
TGTGCCAGTAGTTCTAAAACCGGGGGAGGTGTTCAGCCCCAGCATTTT	CASSSKTGGGVQPQHF	TRBV19	TRBJ1-5	NA	NA
TGTGCCAGCAGTTACGTGGATGGGGATACGCAGTATTTT	CASSYVDGDTQYF	TRBV6-6	TRBJ2-3	NA	NA
TGTGCCAGCAGCTCCCATAGATCTAACGAGGAAGCTTTCTTT	CASSSHRSNEEAFF	TRBV7-9	TRBJ1-1	NA	few
TGTGCCAGTAGTACCACAGGAAACACTGAAGCTTTCTTT	CASSTTGNTEAFF	TRBV19	TRBJ1-1	NA	NA
TGTGCCAGCAGTGATCTGGGGTCCGGGGAGCTGTTTTTT	CASSDLGSGELFF	TRBV7-9	TRBJ2-2	NA	NA
TGCGCCAGCAGCCAGTACAGGGAATCGCCCCAGCATTTT	CASSQYRESPQHF	TRBV4-1	TRBJ1-5	NA	NA
TGTGCCAGCAGATTTTCCAACCACGGGGGAAACACCATATATTTT	CASRFSNHGGNTIYF	TRBV6-6	TRBJ1-3	NA	NA
TGTGCCAGCAGTCGTACTAGCGGGGCCTACAATGAGCAGTTCTTC	CASSRTSGAYNEQFF	TRBV11-1	TRBJ2-1	TRBD2	NA
TGTGCCTGGAACCGGACACCCGGGAGTAGCACAGATACGCAGTATTTT	CAWNRTPGSSTDTQYF	TRBV30	TRBJ2-3	NA	NA
TGTGCCAGCAGCGCGACTTTCTCTGGAAACACCATATATTTT	CASSATFSGNTIYF	TRBV7-6	TRBJ1-3	NA	NA
TGTGCCAGCAGCTTAGGCGGAGGGCCGAATTATGGCTACACCTTC	CASSLGGGPNYGYTF	TRBV7-9	TRBJ1-2	NA	few
TGTGCCAGCAGTGAAAGGAGTGGGGACAATCAGCCCCAGCATTTT	CASSERSGDNQPQHF	TRBV6-1	TRBJ1-5	NA	NA
TGTGCCAGTAGTATTAGCGCTCACCGGGCTTTAGGCACCGGGGAGCTGTTTTTT	CASSISAHRALGTGELFF	TRBV19	TRBJ2-2	NA	NA
TGTGCCTGGAAAACGGGGGTTAGCACAGATACGCAGTATTTT	CAWKTGVSTDTQYF	TRBV30	TRBJ2-3	NA	NA
TGTGCCAGCAGGCGTTATAGCAATCAGCCCCAGCATTTT	CASRRYSNQPQHF	TRBV19	TRBJ1-5	NA	NA
TGTGCCAGCAGTCCCAGAGATGGGGCTCGAGAGACCCAGTACTTC	CASSPRDGARETQYF	TRBV28	TRBJ2-5	NA	NA
TGTGCCAGCGGTAGTGGGGGCGAGGAGACCCAGTACTTC	CASGSGGEETQYF	TRBV6-1	TRBJ2-5	NA	NA
TGTGCCAGCAGCCCCTATCCGGACTCCTACGAGCAGTACTTC	CASSPYPDSYEQYF	TRBV11-3	TRBJ2-7	NA	NA
TGTGCCAGCAGCTTAGTTCACGGGTCCTACAATGAGCAGTTCTTC	CASSLVHGSYNEQFF	TRBV7-8	TRBJ2-1	NA	NA
TGCGCCAGCAGCTTGGAGATTAACACTGAAGCTTTCTTT	CASSLEINTEAFF	TRBV5-1	TRBJ1-1	NA	NA
TGTGCCAGTAGTATTGGGATCTCGAACACTGAAGCTTTCTTT	CASSIGISNTEAFF	TRBV19	TRBJ1-1	NA	few
TGTGCCAGCAGCTTAGCCGGAAACACCATATATTTT	CASSLAGNTIYF	TRBV7-8	TRBJ1-3	NA	NA
TGTGCCAGCAGTTACTCTGGGGCCAACGTCCTGACTTTC	CASSYSGANVLTF	TRBV6-5	TRBJ2-6	NA	few
TGCGCCAGCACGGGAGCGGACAATGAGCAGTTCTTC	CASTGADNEQFF	TRBV10-2	TRBJ2-1	NA	NA
TGTGCCAGCAGCTTAGTCCGGAACCGTGAGCAGTTCTTC	CASSLVRNREQFF	TRBV11-2	TRBJ2-1	NA	NA
TGTGCCAGCAGCGGACAGGCATATGGCTACACCTTC	CASSGQAYGYTF	TRBV5-6	TRBJ1-2	TRBD1	NA
TGTGCCAGCACGACAGGGGGTCTGACAGATACGCAGTATTTT	CASTTGGLTDTQYF	TRBV5-4	TRBJ2-3	TRBD1	NA
TGTGCCTGGAGACTAGCGGGAGGGCCGGGTGAGCAGTTCTTC	CAWRLAGGPGEQFF	TRBV30	TRBJ2-1	TRBD2	NA
TGTGCCAGCAGCACCCCGACTAGCGCCCAAGAGACCCAGTACTTC	CASSTPTSAQETQYF	TRBV5-4	TRBJ2-5	TRBD2	many
TGTGCCAGCAGCTTAGACAGTCGGCTGTACCAAGAGACCCAGTACTTC	CASSLDSRLYQETQYF	TRBV11-3	TRBJ2-5	NA	NA
TGCGCCAGCAGCTCGGGACTAGCGGAGCCAGATACGCAGTATTTT	CASSSGLAEPDTQYF	TRBV5-1	TRBJ2-3	TRBD2	NA
TGTGCCAGCAGTCAACAGGGAATCTATGGCTACACCTTC	CASSQQGIYGYTF	TRBV6-1	TRBJ1-2	NA	few
TGCGCCAGCAGCTTACTAAGCGGGAGGGCCTACAATGAGCAGTTCTTC	CASSLLSGRAYNEQFF	TRBV5-1	TRBJ2-1	TRBD2	NA
TGTGCCAGCAGCTTGGGGGGGGATGGGAGTGAAGCTTTCTTT	CASSLGGDGSEAFF	TRBV5-4	TRBJ1-1	NA	few
TGTGCCAGTAGTCTCGGGGGACAGAAATATCAGCCCCAGCATTTT	CASSLGGQKYQPQHF	TRBV19	TRBJ1-5	TRBD1	NA
TGTGCCAGCAGCTTATTTCCCGGGGAGCTGTTTTTT	CASSLFPGELFF	TRBV5-4	TRBJ2-2	NA	NA
TGCGCCAGCAGCCCGGGGGAGGGCAATCAGCCCCAGCATTTT	CASSPGEGNQPQHF	TRBV4-1	TRBJ1-5	NA	few
TGCGCCAGCATTCCGGGACTAGCGAGCACAGATACGCAGTATTTT	CASIPGLASTDTQYF	TRBV5-1	TRBJ2-3	TRBD2	NA
TGTGCCAGTAGTATATTGTCTTCTGGGGCCAACGTCCTGACTTTC	CASSILSSGANVLTF	TRBV19	TRBJ2-6	NA	NA
TGTGCCAGCCGGGGACAGGCGAACACCGGGGAGCTGTTTTTT	CASRGQANTGELFF	TRBV2	TRBJ2-2	TRBD1	NA
TGCGCCAGCAGCTTGGGACCGGGGTCGGGGGGTTCACCCCTCCACTTT	CASSLGPGSGGSPLHF	TRBV5-1	TRBJ1-6	NA	few